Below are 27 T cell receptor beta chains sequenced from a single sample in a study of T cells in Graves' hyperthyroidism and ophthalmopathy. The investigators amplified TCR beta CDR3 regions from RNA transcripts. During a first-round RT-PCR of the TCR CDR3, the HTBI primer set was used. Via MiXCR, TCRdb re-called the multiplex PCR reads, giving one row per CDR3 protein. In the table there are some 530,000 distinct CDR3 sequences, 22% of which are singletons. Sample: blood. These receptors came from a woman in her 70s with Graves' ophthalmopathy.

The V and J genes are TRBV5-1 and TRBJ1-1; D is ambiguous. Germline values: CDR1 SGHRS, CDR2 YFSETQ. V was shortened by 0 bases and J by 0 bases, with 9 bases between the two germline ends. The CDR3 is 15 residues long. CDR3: CASSLVLGMNTEAFF. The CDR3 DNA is TGCGCCAGCAGCTTGGTTTTGGGTATGAACACTGAAGCTTTCTTT.

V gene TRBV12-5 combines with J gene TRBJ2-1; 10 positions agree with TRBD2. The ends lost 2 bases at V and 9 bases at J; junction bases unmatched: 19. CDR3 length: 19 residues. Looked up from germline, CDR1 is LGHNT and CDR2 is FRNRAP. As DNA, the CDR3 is TGTGCTAGTGGTTTGAGTGGAGCTAGCGGGGGACTAGGTGTGGGTGAGCAGTTCTTC. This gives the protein CASGLSGASGGLGVGEQFF.

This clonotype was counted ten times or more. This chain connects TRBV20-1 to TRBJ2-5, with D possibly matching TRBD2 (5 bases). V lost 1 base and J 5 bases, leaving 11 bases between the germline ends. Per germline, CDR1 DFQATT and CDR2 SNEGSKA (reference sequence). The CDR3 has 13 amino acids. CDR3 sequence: CSARVGSEETQYF. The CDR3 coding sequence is TGCAGTGCTAGAGTGGGTAGCGAGGAGACCCAGTACTTC.

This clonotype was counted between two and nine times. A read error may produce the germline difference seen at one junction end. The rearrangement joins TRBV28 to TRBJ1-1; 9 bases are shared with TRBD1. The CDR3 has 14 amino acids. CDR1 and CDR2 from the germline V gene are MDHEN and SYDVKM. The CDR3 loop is CAGSSGQGSTEAFF. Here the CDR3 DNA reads TGTGCCGGCAGCTCGGGACAGGGATCCACTGAAGCTTTCTTT.

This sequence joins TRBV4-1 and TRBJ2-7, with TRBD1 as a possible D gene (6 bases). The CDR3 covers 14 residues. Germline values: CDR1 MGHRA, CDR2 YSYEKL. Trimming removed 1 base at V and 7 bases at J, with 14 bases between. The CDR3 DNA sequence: TGCGCCAGCAGCCAAGTGGACAGTCTGGGGGAGCAGTACTTC. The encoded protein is CASSQVDSLGEQYF.

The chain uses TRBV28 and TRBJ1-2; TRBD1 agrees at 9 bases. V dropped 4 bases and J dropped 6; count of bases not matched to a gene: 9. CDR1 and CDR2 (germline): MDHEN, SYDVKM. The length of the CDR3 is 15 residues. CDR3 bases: TGTGCCAGCAGTTACCTCCCGGGACAGGGCAATGGCTACACCTTC. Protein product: CASSYLPGQGNGYTF.

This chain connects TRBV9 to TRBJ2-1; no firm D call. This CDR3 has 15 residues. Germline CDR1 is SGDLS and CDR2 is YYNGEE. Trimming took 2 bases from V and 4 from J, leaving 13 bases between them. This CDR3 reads CASSVDRAGYNEQFF. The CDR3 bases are TGTGCCAGCAGCGTTGATCGCGCTGGATACAATGAGCAGTTCTTC.

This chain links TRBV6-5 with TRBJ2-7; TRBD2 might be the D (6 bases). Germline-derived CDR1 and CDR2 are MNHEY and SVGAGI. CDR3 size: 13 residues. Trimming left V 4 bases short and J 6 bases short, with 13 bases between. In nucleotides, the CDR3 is TGTGCCAGCAGTTCGGGACTCTTGGGCGAGCAGTACTTC. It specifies CASSSGLLGEQYF.

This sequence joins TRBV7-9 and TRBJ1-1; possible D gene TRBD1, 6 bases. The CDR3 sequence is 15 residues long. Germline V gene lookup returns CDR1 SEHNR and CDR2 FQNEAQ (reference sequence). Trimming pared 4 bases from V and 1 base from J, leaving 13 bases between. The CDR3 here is CASSWGGQPNTEAFF. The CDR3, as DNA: TGTGCCAGCAGCTGGGGTGGACAGCCGAACACTGAAGCTTTCTTT.

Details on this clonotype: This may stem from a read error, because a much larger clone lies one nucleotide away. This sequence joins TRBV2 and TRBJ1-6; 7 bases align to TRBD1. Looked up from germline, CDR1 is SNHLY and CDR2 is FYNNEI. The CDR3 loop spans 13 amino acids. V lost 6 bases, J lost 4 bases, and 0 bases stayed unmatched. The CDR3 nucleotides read TGTGCCAGCAGGACAGGGTATAATTCACCCCTCCACTTT. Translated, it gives CASRTGYNSPLHF.

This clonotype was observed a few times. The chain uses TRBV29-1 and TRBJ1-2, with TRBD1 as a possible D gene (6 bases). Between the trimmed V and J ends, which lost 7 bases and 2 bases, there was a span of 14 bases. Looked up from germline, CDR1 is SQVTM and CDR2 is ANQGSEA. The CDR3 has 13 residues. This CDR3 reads CSAQGGGNYGYTF. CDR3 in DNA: TGCAGCGCACAGGGAGGGGGAAACTATGGCTACACCTTC. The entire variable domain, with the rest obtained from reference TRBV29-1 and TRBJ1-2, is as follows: SAVISQKPSRDICQRGTSLTIQCQVDSQVTMMFWYRQQPGQSLTLIATANQGSEATYESGFVIDKFPISRPNLTFSTLTVSNMSPEDSSIYLCSAQGGGNYGYTFGSGTRLTVV.

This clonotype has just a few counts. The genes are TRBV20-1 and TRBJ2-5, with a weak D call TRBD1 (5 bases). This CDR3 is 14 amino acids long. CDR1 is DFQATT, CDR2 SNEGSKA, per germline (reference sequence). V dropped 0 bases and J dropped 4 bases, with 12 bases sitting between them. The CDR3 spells CSARDPRQGETQYF. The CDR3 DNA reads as TGCAGTGCTAGAGATCCTAGGCAGGGAGAGACCCAGTACTTC.

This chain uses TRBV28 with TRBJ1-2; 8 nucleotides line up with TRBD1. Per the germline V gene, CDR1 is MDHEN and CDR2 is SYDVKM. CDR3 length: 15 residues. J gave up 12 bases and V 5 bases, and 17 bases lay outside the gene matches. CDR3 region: CASSRTLQGVPVHTF. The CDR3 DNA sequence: TGTGCCAGCAGTCGGACCCTACAGGGGGTGCCCGTCCACACCTTC.

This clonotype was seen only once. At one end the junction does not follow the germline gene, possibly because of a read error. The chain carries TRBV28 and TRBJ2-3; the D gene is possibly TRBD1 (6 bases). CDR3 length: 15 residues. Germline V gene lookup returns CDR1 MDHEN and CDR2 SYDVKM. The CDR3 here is CASTLWGLSTGTQYF. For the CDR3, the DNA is TGTGCCAGCACCCTGTGGGGGCTATCCACAGGTACGCAGTATTTT.

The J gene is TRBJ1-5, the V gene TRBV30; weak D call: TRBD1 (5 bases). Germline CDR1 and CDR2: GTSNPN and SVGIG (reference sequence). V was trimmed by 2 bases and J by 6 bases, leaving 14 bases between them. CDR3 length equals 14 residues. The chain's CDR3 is CAWSYSGSGQPQHF. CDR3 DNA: TGTGCCTGGAGTTACTCAGGGTCAGGTCAGCCCCAGCATTTT.

The chain's CDR3 is CASTQGVAGGPGETQYF. CDR3 DNA: TGTGCCAGCACCCAAGGGGTAGCGGGAGGGCCAGGAGAGACCCAGTACTTC. The gene calls are TRBV6-2 or TRBV6-3 and TRBJ2-5; 11 bases map to TRBD2. The CDR3 is 17 residues long. Germline CDR1 reads MNHEY; CDR2 reads SVGEGT. Unmatched junction bases numbered 14, after V lost 7 bases and J lost 4 bases.

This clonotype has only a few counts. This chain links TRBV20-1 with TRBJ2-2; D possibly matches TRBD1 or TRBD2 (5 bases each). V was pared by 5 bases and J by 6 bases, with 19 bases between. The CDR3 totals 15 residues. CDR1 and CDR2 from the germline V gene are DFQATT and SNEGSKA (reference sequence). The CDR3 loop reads CSASSGTGGSGELFF. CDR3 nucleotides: TGCAGTGCTTCCTCCGGGACCGGCGGGTCCGGGGAGCTGTTTTTT.

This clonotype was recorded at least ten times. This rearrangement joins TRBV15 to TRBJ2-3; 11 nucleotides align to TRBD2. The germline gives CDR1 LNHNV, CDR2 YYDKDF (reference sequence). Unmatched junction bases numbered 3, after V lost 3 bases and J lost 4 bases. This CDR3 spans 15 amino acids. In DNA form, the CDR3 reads TGTGCCACCAGCAGCCTAGCGGGAGGCGCAGATACGCAGTATTTT. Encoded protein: CATSSLAGGADTQYF.

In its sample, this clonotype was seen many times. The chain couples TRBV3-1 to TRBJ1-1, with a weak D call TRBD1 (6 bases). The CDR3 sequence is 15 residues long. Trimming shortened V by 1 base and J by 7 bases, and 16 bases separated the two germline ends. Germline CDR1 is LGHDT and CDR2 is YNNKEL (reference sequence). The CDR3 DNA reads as TGTGCCAGCAGCCAAGCAGGGGCGAGGAAGGGTGAAGCTTTCTTT. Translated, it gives CASSQAGARKGEAFF. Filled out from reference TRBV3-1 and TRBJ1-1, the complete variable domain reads DTAVSQTPKYLVTQMGNDKSIKCEQNLGHDTMYWYKQDSKKFLKIMFSYNNKELIINETVPNRFSPKSPDKAHLNLHINSLELGDSAVYFCASSQAGARKGEAFFGQGTRLTVV.

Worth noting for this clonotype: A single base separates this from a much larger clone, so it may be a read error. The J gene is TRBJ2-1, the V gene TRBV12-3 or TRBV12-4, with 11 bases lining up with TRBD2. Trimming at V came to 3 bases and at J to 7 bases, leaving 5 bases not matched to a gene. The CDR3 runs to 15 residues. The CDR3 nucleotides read TGTGCCAGCAGTTTTTATACTAGCGGGGGTAATGAGCAGTTCTTC. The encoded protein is CASSFYTSGGNEQFF.

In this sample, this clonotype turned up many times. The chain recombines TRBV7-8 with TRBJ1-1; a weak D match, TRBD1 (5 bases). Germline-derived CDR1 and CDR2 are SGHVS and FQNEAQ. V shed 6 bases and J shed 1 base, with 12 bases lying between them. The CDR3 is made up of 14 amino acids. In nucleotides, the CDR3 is TGTGCCAGCAGGACTAGAACAGGGAACACTGAAGCTTTCTTT. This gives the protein CASRTRTGNTEAFF.

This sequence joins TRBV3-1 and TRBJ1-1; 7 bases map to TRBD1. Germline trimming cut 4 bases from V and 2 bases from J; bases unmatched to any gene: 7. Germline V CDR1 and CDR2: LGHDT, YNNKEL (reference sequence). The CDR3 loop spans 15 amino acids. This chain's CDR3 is CASSRTGTANTEAFF. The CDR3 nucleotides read TGTGCCAGCAGCCGTACCGGGACAGCTAACACTGAAGCTTTCTTT.

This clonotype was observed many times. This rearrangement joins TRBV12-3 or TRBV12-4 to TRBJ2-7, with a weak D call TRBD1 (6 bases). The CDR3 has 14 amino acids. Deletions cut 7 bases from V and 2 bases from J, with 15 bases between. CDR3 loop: CASKLDTGTYEQYF. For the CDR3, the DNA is TGTGCCAGCAAACTCGATACAGGGACCTACGAGCAGTACTTC.

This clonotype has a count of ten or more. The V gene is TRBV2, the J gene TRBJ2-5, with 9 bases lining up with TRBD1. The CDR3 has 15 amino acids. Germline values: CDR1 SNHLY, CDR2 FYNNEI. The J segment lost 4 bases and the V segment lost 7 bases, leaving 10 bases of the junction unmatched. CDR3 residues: CASTDGGTGIETQYF. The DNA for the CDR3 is TGTGCCAGCACCGATGGGGGGACAGGGATAGAGACCCAGTACTTC.

CDR3: CASSFGLAGANEQFF. DNA for the CDR3: TGTGCCAGCAGCTTCGGACTAGCGGGGGCGAATGAGCAGTTCTTC. The V and J genes are TRBV5-6 and TRBJ2-1; TRBD2 matches at 13 bases. Trimming took 2 bases from V and 7 from J; bases not matched to a gene: 3. The CDR3 sequence is 15 residues long. The germline CDR1 and CDR2 sequences are SGHDT and YYEEEE.

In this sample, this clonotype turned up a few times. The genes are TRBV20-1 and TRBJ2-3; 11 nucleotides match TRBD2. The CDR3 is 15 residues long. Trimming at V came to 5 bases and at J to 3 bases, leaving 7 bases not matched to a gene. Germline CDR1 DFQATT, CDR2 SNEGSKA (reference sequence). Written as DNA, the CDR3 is TGCAGTGCTTCCGTAGCGGGAGGGCCTACAGATACGCAGTATTTT. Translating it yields CSASVAGGPTDTQYF.

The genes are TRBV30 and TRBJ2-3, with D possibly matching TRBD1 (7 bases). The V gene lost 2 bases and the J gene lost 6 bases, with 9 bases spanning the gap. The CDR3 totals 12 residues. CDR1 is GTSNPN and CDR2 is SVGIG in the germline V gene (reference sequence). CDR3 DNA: TGTGCCTGGAGTCCAGGGGGGGATACGCAGTATTTT. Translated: CAWSPGGDTQYF.